These 11 T cell receptor beta chains were sequenced from one sample in a study of T-cell reconstitution after alpha-beta-depleted transplantation in children (dated by TCRdb to about 2016). Library method: PCR. The reads were generated on an Illumina HiSeq 2500. Molecular barcoding was employed in the preparation of TCR libraries, with unique molecular identifiers being used to normalize TCRbeta repertoire quantification. The public reads were run again by TCRdb, first through fastp at Q25 and then through MiXCR, and only productive beta chains were kept. Under each unique CDR3 protein, matching rows form one entry showing the most common genes and DNA. The table for this sample lists a few hundred thousand distinct CDR3 sequences; approximately 9.6% of them were counted only once. The ten top clones hold roughly 9.1% of the sample. The sequences come from PBMCs from the stem cell graft donor, collected from the stem cell graft. Every receptor here comes from a human donor who donated a stem cell graft to a child with SCID.

The chain combines TRBV9 with TRBJ2-1; D gene uncertain. The germline V gene has CDR1 SGDLS and CDR2 YYNGEE. V lost 0 bases to trimming and J lost 2 bases, with 9 bases between them. This CDR3 region has 15 residues. The CDR3 region has the DNA TGTGCCAGCAGCGTAGACTCGACCGCCTACAATGAGCAGTTCTTC. It codes for CASSVDSTAYNEQFF.

The V call is TRBV5-1, the J call TRBJ2-5; D ambiguous. The CDR3 has 13 amino acids. The germline V gene has CDR1 SGHRS and CDR2 YFSETQ. The V and J ends lost 0 bases and 5 bases respectively, with 8 bases between them. The CDR3 region is CASSLELRETQYF. The CDR3 nucleotides are TGCGCCAGCAGCTTGGAATTGAGGGAGACCCAGTACTTC.

This chain links TRBV19 with TRBJ2-1, with 9 bases matching TRBD2. The ends lost 5 bases at V and 0 bases at J; junction bases unmatched: 5. Germline CDR1 and CDR2: LNHDA and SQIVND (reference sequence). The CDR3 extends over 16 amino acids. Here the CDR3 DNA reads TGTGCCAGTAGTTCACAGCGGGGGGTCTCCTACAATGAGCAGTTCTTC. Protein: CASSSQRGVSYNEQFF.

This clonotype was counted once. The V call is TRBV11-3, the J call TRBJ2-1; D may be TRBD2 (5 bases). This CDR3 comprises 15 residues. Germline CDR1 SGHNT, CDR2 YENEEA. Trimming left V 1 base short and J 7 bases short, with 14 bases between. CDR3 DNA sequence: TGTGCCAGCAGCTTAGCGTCGGGATTCCAGAATGAGCAGTTCTTC. It encodes CASSLASGFQNEQFF.

This clonotype has ten or more counts. In DNA form, the CDR3 reads TGTGCCAGCAGTTTTAGTTTAGGACAGGGGATTAATGAAAAACTGTTTTTT. Its protein is CASSFSLGQGINEKLFF. The J gene is TRBJ1-4, the V gene TRBV12-3 or TRBV12-4, with 9 bases identical to TRBD1. The CDR3 sequence is 17 residues long. Trimming cost V 3 bases and J 4 bases; bases outside gene matches: 9.

The rearrangement joins TRBV24-1 to TRBJ2-3; D remains ambiguous. From germline, CDR1 is KGHDR and CDR2 SFDVKD. The CDR3 is 13 residues long. Deletions cut 7 bases from V and 2 bases from J, with 9 bases between. The CDR3 nucleotides read TGTGCCACCAGAGGATCGGCCACAGATACGCAGTATTTT. It specifies CATRGSATDTQYF.

The table lists this clonotype with many counts. Here the CDR3 reads CASSLGQGGVTYEQYF. The CDR3 DNA reads as TGTGCCAGCAGCTTAGGACAGGGGGGAGTTACCTACGAGCAGTACTTC. J is TRBJ2-7 and V is TRBV7-9; TRBD1 matches 9 bases. Trimming at V came to 1 base and at J to 2 bases, leaving 6 bases not matched to a gene. From germline, CDR1 is SEHNR and CDR2 FQNEAQ (reference sequence). The CDR3 extends over 16 amino acids.

The table lists this clonotype with many counts. The chain has TRBV5-1 and TRBJ1-2, with TRBD1 matching 12 bases. The CDR3 has 19 residues. The germline V gene has CDR1 SGHRS and CDR2 YFSETQ. J gave up 3 bases and V 3 bases, and 15 bases lay outside the gene matches. The CDR3 region is CASSYHSRDRGQMYYGYTF. The CDR3 bases are TGCGCCAGCAGCTATCATTCCCGGGACAGGGGGCAAATGTACTATGGCTACACCTTC.

There are a few counts of this clonotype. The chain joins TRBV18 to TRBJ2-2; D may be TRBD2 (6 bases). Germline-derived CDR1 and CDR2 are KGHSH and LQKENI. V gave up 8 bases and J gave up 7 bases, with 8 bases separating them. This CDR3 has 11 residues. The CDR3 DNA sequence: TGTGCCAGCACAGCGGGCGGGGAGCTGTTTTTT. Protein sequence: CASTAGGELFF.

J is TRBJ2-1 and V is TRBV10-1, with D possibly matching TRBD1 (5 bases). CDR1 and CDR2 from the germline V gene are WNHNN and SYGVQD (reference sequence). The CDR3 has 14 residues. V lost 4 bases to trimming and J lost 5 bases, with 12 bases between them. This CDR3 reads CASSGGHGDNEQFF. CDR3 bases: TGCGCCAGCAGTGGTGGACATGGGGACAATGAGCAGTTCTTC.

This sequence joins TRBV12-3 or TRBV12-4 and TRBJ1-1, with TRBD1 matching 7 bases. V lost 4 bases, J lost 1 base, and 6 bases stayed unmatched. This CDR3 contains 15 residues. CDR3 in amino acids: CASSSHWTGNTEAFF. CDR3 DNA: TGTGCCAGCAGTTCACACTGGACAGGGAACACTGAAGCTTTCTTT.